This is a list of T cell receptor beta chains from one sample in a study of cytomegalovirus exposure and HLA in healthy donors. Produced via immunoSEQ multiplex PCR; TCRdb's table is partial and in-frame only. The sample table sets out just over 200,000 clones. Input material: PBMCs. Every receptor here comes from a girl aged 2 to 9 in good health and CMV-seropositive. The CDR3 runs from the conserved cysteine through the conserved F or W. Each record gives: V gene, D gene, J gene, CDR3 DNA, CDR3 protein. The D gene is left open where the match is weak.

TRBV27,TRBD2,TRBJ2-5,TGTGCCAGCAGTCCATGGACTAGCGGCAACCTCGGGGAGACCCAGTACTTC,CASSPWTSGNLGETQYF
TRBV5-1,TRBD1,TRBJ1-3,TGCGCCAGCAGCTGGGACAGGACCTCTGGAAACACCATATATTTT,CASSWDRTSGNTIYF
TRBV7-6,-,TRBJ2-3,TGTGCCAGCAGCTTAGTGTCTGGCGATACGCAGTATTTT,CASSLVSGDTQYF
TRBV4-1,TRBD1,TRBJ1-2,TGCGCCAGCAGCCAAGATCGGGGGACAGGGAATGGCTACACCTTC,CASSQDRGTGNGYTF
TRBV27,-,TRBJ2-3,TGTGCCAGCACCCCAAGGGCTAGCGCCCTGATGGAGGATACGCAGTATTTT,CASTPRASALMEDTQYF
TRBV6-1,-,TRBJ1-5,TGTGCCAGCAGTGATACTCCATGGCAGCCCCAGCATTTT,CASSDTPWQPQHF
TRBV5-1,TRBD1,TRBJ1-2,TGCGCCAGCAGCCTGACAGGGGGCGGCTATGACTACACCTTC,CASSLTGGGYDYTF
TRBV19,-,TRBJ1-1,TGTGCCACCCTAAGTCCAGGGAACACTGAAGCTTTCTTT,CATLSPGNTEAFF
TRBV18,-,TRBJ2-7,TGTGCCAGCTCACCACTCCCCAGCGGCTCCTACGAGCAGTACTTC,CASSPLPSGSYEQYF
TRBV6-1,-,TRBJ2-4,TGTGCCAGCAGTGCCGGGAACGTCGGAAACATTCAGTACTTC,CASSAGNVGNIQYF
TRBV10-3,TRBD2,TRBJ2-1,TGTGCCATCTTGGCGGAGCGGGAGTTACAGCAGTTCTTC,CAILAERELQQFF
TRBV5-1,-,TRBJ1-2,TGCGCCAGCAGCTTGAGGGGGAATGGCTACACCTTC,CASSLRGNGYTF
TRBV4-1,TRBD2,TRBJ2-1,TGCGCCAGCAGCCGTGGTGACGGGGGGATCCACAATGAGCAGTTCTTC,CASSRGDGGIHNEQFF
TRBV28,TRBD2,TRBJ2-3,TGTGCCAGCAGCCATACTAGCGGGAGGTCGGATACGCAGTATTTT,CASSHTSGRSDTQYF
TRBV5-1,TRBD2,TRBJ2-1,TGCGCCAGCAGCTTGGCTACTACTAGCGGGAGGGCTACGCAGTTCTTC,CASSLATTSGRATQFF
TRBV11-1,-,TRBJ2-7,TGTGCCAGCAGCTTAAAAGGGAAAGGACCGGGAGAGCAGTACTTC,CASSLKGKGPGEQYF
TRBV28,-,TRBJ1-5,TGTGCCAGCAGAGACAGCCTCTATAGCAATCAGCCCCAGCATTTT,CASRDSLYSNQPQHF
TRBV2,TRBD2,TRBJ2-1,TGTGCCAGCAGAGACCGTGGACTAGCGGGAGATCGGAAAGGGGGCAATGAGCAGTTCTTC,CASRDRGLAGDRKGGNEQFF
TRBV19,TRBD1,TRBJ2-2,TGTGCCAGTATAGGGACAGGGGATAACACCGGGGAGCTGTTTTTT,CASIGTGDNTGELFF
TRBV5-1,TRBD1,TRBJ2-7,TGCGCCAGCAGCTTGAGACAGGGCTACGAGCAGTACTTC,CASSLRQGYEQYF
TRBV14,-,TRBJ2-7,TGTGCCAGCAGCCAAGCCGGGTCCCACGAGCAGTACTTC,CASSQAGSHEQYF
TRBV18,-,TRBJ2-1,TGTGCCAGCTCACCACTCGGGGGGCGCAAGGATGAGCAGTTCTTC,CASSPLGGRKDEQFF
TRBV18,-,TRBJ1-3,TGTGCCAGCTCACCACAAACCCAGGGTATTGGAAACACCATATATTTT,CASSPQTQGIGNTIYF
TRBV4-2,TRBD2,TRBJ2-3,TGTGCCAGCAGCCGGGGAGGACTAGCGGGGTCAGATACGCAGTATTTT,CASSRGGLAGSDTQYF